This section outlines one T cell receptor beta chain sequence together with its context. This sample is drawn from a study of blood T cell repertoires in COVID-19. Overall study context: Samples came from the United States, Italy and Spain, spanning acute and convalescent COVID-19. Nucleic acid was either cDNA or gDNA, and it came from T cells, B-cell-depleted T cells, or PBMCs.

Looked up from germline, CDR1 is LGHDT and CDR2 is YNNKEL (reference sequence). V was clipped by 1 base and J by 2 bases, with 12 bases between them. The CDR3 loop spans 17 amino acids. Per the original methods: Estimation of nucleated cell counts relied on the amplification of reference gene primers. The table came from immunoSEQ multiplex PCR; TCRdb's copy has only in-frame clones and leaves some out. Clone size and the V and J calls come from that table; the DNA yielded D and trimming. This sample has 90,000 to 100,000 clones; about four fifths occur once, and the top ten carry less than 2%. The rearrangement links TRBV3-1 (or the pseudogene TRBV3-2) to TRBJ2-6, with D possibly matching TRBD1 (5 bases). The material sequenced was peripheral blood. The TCR originated in a man aged 70-80 years with active or convalescent COVID-19. DNA of the CDR3: TGTGCCAGCAGCCAAGCGGCAGGGTGGGCTGGGGCCAACGTCCTGACTTTC. This gives the protein CASSQAAGWAGANVLTF.